This TCR beta chain emerged from a study of T-cell reconstitution after alpha-beta-depleted transplantation in children listed by TCRdb under 2016. In the study overall: Using TCR repertoire profiling, the study quantitatively followed how T-cell immune reconstitution unfolded in children after TCRalphabeta/CD19-depleted allogeneic hematopoietic cell transplantation.

Libraries were constructed by PCR. Sequencer: Illumina HiSeq 2500. TCR library preparation used molecular barcoding, with unique molecular identifiers applied to normalize quantification of the TCRbeta repertoire. Using fastp trimming at Q25 and MiXCR clonotype assembly, TCRdb reanalyzed the public sequencing data and kept in-frame beta chains. Rows are unified per CDR3 protein, each entry keeping the most common DNA and genes. The sample profile shows hundreds of thousands of distinct CDR3 sequences; 16% of them were found once. 0.8% to 1.1% of the sample comes from the top ten. At the junction V is shortened by 3 bases and J by 2 bases, with 13 bases in between. From cysteine to phenylalanine, the CDR3 is 15 amino acids long. The entry retains the CDR3 DNA only, 45 bases that are in frame from base 1. As encoded in the germline V gene (reference sequence), CDR1 is DFQATT while CDR2 is SNEGSKA. This clonotype showed up many times. Its antigen remains undetermined. There are no base qualities to consult, and no much larger clone falls within one base.

The V and J segments used are TRBV20-1 and TRBJ1-4; the D gene lacks a confident call. Source: PBMCs from the stem cell graft donor, taken from the stem cell graft. The TCR originated in a human donor who donated a stem cell graft to a child with acute myeloid leukemia. In nucleotides, the sequence is TGCAGTGCTAGTAGACTGACAATCACTAATGAAAAACTGTTTTTT. It is translated as CSASRLTITNEKLFF.